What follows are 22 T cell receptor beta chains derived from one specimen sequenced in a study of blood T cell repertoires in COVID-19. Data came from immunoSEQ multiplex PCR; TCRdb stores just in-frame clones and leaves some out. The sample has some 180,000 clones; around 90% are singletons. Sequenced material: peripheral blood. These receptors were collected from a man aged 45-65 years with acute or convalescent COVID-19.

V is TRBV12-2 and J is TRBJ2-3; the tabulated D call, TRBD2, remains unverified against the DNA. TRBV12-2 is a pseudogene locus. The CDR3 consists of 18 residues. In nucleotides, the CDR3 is TGTGCAAGTCGCTTAGGCGGGACTAGCGCCACGAGCACAGATACGCAGTATTTT. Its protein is CASRLGGTSATSTDTQYF.

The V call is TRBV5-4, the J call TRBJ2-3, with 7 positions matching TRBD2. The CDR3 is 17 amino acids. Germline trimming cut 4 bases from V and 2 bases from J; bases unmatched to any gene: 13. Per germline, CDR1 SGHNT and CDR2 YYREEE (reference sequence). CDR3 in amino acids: CASSLPASSGPTDTQYF. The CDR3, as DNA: TGTGCCAGCAGCCTACCGGCGTCTAGCGGACCCACAGATACGCAGTATTTT. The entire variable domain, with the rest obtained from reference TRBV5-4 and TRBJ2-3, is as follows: ETGVTQSPTHLIKTRGQQVTLRCSSQSGHNTVSWYQQALGQGPQFIFQYYREEENGRGNFPPRFSGLQFPNYSSELNVNALELDDSALYLCASSLPASSGPTDTQYFGPGTRLTVL.

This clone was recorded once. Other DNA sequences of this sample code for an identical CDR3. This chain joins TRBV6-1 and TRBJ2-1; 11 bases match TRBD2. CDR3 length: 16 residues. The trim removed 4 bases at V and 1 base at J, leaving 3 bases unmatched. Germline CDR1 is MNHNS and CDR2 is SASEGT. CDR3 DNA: TGTGCCAGCAGTGGACTAGCGGGGAGGTCCTACAATGAGCAGTTCTTC. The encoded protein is CASSGLAGRSYNEQFF.

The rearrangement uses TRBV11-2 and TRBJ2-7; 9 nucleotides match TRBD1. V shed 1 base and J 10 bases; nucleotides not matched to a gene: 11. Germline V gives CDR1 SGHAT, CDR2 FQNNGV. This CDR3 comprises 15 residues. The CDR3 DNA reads TGTGCCAGCAGCTTAGGGGGGACAGGGACTACGAGACAGTACTTC. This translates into CASSLGGTGTTRQYF.

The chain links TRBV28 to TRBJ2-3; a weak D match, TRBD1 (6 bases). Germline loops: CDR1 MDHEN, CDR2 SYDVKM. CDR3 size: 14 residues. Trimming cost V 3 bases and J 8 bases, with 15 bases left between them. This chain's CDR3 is CASSFGQGSGTQYF. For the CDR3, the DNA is TGTGCCAGCAGTTTTGGGCAGGGGAGCGGTACGCAGTATTTT.

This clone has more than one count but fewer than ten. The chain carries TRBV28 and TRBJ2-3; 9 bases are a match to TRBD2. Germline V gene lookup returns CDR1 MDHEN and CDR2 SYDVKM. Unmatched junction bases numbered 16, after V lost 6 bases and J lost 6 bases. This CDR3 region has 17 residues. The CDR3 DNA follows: TGTGCCAGCAGCCACCCGCCGGGAACTAGCGGGTTCGATACGCAGTATTTT. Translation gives CASSHPPGTSGFDTQYF.

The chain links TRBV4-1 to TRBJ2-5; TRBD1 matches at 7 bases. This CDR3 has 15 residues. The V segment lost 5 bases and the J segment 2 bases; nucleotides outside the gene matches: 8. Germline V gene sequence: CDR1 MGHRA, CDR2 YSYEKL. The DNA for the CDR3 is TGCGCCAGCAGCTCAAGCAGGACAGGACAAGAGACCCAGTACTTC. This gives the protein CASSSSRTGQETQYF.

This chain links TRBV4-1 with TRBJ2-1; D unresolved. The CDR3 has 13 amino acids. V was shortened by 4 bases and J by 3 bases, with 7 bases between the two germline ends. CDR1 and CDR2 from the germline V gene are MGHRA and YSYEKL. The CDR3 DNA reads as TGCGCCAGCAGCCCAACTGGCTACAATGAGCAGTTCTTC. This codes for CASSPTGYNEQFF.

The CDR3 sequence is CASSDGGRSSGANVLTF. Here the CDR3 DNA reads TGTGCCAGCAGTGATGGTGGAAGGAGCTCTGGGGCCAACGTCCTGACTTTC. The chain combines TRBV6-4 with TRBJ2-6; D gene ambiguous. The CDR3 contains 17 residues. Germline V gene lookup returns CDR1 MRHNA and CDR2 SNTAGT. The germline V and J ends were trimmed by 3 bases and 0 bases, with 12 bases remaining between them.

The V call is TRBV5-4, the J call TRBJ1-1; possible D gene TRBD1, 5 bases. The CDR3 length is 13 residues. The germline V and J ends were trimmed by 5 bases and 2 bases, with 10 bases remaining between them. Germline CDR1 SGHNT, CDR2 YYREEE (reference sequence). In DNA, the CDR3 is TGTGCCAGCAGTCTCGACAGAAACACTGAAGCTTTCTTT. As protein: CASSLDRNTEAFF.

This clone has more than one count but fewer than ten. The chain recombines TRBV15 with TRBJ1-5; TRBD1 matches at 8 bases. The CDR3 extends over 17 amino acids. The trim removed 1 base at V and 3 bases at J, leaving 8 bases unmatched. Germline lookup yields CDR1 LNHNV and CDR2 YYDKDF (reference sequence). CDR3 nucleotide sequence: TGTGCCACCAGCAGAGGACGGACAGGGAGGACCAATCAGCCCCAGCATTTT. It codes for CATSRGRTGRTNQPQHF.

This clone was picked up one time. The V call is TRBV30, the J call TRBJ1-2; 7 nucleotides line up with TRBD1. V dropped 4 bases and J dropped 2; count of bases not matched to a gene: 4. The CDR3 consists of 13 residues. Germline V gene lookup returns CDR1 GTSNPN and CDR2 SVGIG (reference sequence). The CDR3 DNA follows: TGTGCCTGGAATCAACAGGGGAACTATGGCTACACCTTC. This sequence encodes CAWNQQGNYGYTF.

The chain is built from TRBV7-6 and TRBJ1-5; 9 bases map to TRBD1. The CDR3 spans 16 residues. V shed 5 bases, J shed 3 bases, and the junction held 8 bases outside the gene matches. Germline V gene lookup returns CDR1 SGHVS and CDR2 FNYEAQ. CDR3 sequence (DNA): TGTGCCAGCAGCGCTAATACAGGGGGCAACAATCAGCCCCAGCATTTT. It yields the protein CASSANTGGNNQPQHF.

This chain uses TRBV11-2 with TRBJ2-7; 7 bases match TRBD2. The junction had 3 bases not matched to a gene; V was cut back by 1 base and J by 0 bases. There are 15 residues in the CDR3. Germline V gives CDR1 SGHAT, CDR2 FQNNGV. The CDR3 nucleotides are TGTGCCAGCAGCTTAGGGGGGGGTTTCTCCTACGAGCAGTACTTC. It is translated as CASSLGGGFSYEQYF.

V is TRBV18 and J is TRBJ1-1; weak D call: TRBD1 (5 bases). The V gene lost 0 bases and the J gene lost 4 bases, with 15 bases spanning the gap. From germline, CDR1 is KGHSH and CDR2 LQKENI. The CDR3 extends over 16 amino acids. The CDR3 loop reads CASSPPSGDVGTEAFF. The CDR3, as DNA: TGTGCCAGCTCACCACCGTCGGGGGATGTAGGCACTGAAGCTTTCTTT.

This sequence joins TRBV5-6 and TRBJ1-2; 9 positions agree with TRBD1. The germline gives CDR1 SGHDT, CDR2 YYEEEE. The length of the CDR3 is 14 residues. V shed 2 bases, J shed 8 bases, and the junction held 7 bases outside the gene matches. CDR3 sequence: CASSFQQGAWGYTF. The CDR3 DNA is TGTGCCAGCAGCTTCCAACAGGGGGCGTGGGGCTACACCTTC.

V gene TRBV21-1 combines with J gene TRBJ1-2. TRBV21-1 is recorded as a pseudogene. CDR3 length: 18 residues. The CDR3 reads CASSKAVREPLGNYGYTF. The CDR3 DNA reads TGTGCCAGCAGCAAAGCTGTACGGGAACCGCTCGGTAACTATGGCTACACCTTC.

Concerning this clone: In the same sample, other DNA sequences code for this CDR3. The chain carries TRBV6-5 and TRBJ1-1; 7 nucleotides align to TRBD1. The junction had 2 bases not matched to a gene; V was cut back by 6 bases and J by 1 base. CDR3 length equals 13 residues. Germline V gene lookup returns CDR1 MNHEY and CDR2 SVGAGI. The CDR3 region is CASRRTGNTEAFF. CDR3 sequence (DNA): TGTGCCAGCAGGAGGACAGGGAACACTGAAGCTTTCTTT.

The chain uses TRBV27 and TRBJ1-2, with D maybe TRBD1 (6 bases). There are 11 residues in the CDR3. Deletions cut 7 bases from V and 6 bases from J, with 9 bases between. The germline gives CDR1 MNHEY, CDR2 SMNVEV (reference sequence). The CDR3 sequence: CASTAGDGYTF. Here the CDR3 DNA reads TGTGCCAGCACCGCAGGGGATGGCTACACCTTC.

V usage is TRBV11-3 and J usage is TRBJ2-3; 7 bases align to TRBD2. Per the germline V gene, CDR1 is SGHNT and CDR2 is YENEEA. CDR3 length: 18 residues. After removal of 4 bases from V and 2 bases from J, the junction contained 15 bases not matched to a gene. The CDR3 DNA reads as TGTGCCAGCAGCTCTGGCCGCATTGGTAGCGGGTACACAGATACGCAGTATTTT. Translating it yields CASSSGRIGSGYTDTQYF.

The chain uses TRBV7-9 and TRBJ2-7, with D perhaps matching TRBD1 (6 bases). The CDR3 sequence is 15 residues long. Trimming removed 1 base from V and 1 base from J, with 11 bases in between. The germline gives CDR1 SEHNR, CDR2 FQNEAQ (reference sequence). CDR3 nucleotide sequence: TGTGCCAGCAGCTTAGGTGCCCAGGGGTCCTACGAGCAGTACGTC. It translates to CASSLGAQGSYEQYV.

The CDR3 DNA reads TGTGCCAGCAGCTTCGGACCAACAGGGCAAGAGACCCAGTACTTC. Translating gives CASSFGPTGQETQYF. The J gene is TRBJ2-5, the V gene TRBV5-4, with a weak D call TRBD1 (6 bases). This CDR3 region has 15 residues. The V end was cut by 2 bases, the J end by 2 bases, with 13 bases between. Per germline, CDR1 SGHNT and CDR2 YYREEE (reference sequence).